The clone carrying this T cell receptor beta chain occurred many times. Antigen: not known. V was cut by 6 bases and J by 3 bases, with 21 bases left in between. This CDR3 contains 16 residues. In germline, CDR1 is MNHEY, CDR2 SVGAGI. The data were taken from a study of T cells in Graves' hyperthyroidism and ophthalmopathy. Amplified TCR beta CDR3 regions came from RNA transcripts. Initially, a first-round RT-PCR of the TCR CDR3 employed the HTBI primer set. TCRdb reprocessed the multiplex PCR reads via MiXCR and lists one record per CDR3 protein. The data hold 700,000 or so distinct CDR3 sequences, with about a sixth observed a single time. Study-wide results and limits: Before onset, by a median of approximately 5.9 months, the model predicted ophthalmopathy.

Isolation of PBMCs was performed on about 10 ml fresh peripheral blood. This receptor was identified in a man aged 18 to 35 with Graves' hyperthyroidism. The specimen sequenced was blood. This sequence joins TRBV6-5 and TRBJ2-7; tentative D call: TRBD1 (7 bases). This CDR3 is CASRYRGGEVGYEQYF. For the CDR3, the DNA is TGTGCCAGCAGATACAGGGGCGGGGAGGTGGGCTACGAGCAGTACTTC.